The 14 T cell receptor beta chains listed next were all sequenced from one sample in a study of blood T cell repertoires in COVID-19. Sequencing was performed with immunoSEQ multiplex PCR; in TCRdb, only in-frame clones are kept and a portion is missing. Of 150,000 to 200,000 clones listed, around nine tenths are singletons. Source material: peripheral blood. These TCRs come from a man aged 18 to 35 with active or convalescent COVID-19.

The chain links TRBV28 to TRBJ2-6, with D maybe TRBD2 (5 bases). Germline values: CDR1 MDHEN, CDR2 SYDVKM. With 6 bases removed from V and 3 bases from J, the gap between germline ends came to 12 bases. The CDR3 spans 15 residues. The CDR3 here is CASRGVGVGANVLTF. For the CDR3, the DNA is TGTGCCAGCAGGGGAGTCGGGGTTGGGGCCAACGTCCTGACTTTC.

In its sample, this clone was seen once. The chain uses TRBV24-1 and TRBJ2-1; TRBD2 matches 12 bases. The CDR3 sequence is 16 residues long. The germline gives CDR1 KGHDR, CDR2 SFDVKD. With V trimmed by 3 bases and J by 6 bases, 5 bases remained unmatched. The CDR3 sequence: CATSDLTSGGFNEQFF. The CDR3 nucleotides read TGTGCCACCAGTGATCTGACTAGCGGGGGTTTCAATGAGCAGTTCTTC.

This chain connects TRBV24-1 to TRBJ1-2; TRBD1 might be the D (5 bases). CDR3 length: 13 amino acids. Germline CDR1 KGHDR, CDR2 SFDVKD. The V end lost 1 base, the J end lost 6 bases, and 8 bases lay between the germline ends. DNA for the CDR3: TGTGCCACCAGTGATTTATCCAGGGATGGCTACACCTTC. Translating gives CATSDLSRDGYTF.

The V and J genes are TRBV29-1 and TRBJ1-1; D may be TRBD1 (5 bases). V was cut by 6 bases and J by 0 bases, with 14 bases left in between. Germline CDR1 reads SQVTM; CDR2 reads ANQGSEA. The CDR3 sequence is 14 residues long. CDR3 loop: CSVSRQSLNTEAFF. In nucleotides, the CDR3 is TGCAGCGTCTCGCGACAGTCCCTGAACACTGAAGCTTTCTTT. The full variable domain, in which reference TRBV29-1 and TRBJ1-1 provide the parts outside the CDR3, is SAVISQKPSRDICQRGTSLTIQCQVDSQVTMMFWYRQQPGQSLTLIATANQGSEATYESGFVIDKFPISRPNLTFSTLTVSNMSPEDSSIYLCSVSRQSLNTEAFFGQGTRLTVV.

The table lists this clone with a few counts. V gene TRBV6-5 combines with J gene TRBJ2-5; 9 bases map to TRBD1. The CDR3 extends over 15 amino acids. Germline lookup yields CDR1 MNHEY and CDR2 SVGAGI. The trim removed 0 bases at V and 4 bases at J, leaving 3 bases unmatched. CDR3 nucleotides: TGTGCCAGCAGTTACTCCCCGGACAGGGGAGAGACCCAGTACTTC. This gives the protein CASSYSPDRGETQYF.

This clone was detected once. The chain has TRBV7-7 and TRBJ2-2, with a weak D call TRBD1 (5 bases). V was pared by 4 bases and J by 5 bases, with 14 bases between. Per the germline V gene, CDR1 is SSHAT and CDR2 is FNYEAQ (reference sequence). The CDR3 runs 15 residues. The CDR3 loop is CASSSQGPGTGELFF. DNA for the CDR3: TGTGCCAGCAGCTCCCAGGGCCCGGGTACCGGGGAGCTGTTTTTT.

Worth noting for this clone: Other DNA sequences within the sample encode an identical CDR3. In nucleotides, the CDR3 is TGTGCCAGCTCACCGACAGGGAGCTCTGGAAACACCATATATTTT. This gives the protein CASSPTGSSGNTIYF. This chain joins TRBV18 and TRBJ1-3; TRBD1 agrees at 7 bases. The junction had 2 bases not matched to a gene; V was cut back by 3 bases and J by 0 bases. CDR3 length: 15 amino acids. Germline V gene data show CDR1 as KGHSH and CDR2 as LQKENI. Looking up the rest from reference TRBV18 and TRBJ1-3 gives the full variable domain: NAGVMQNPRHLVRRRGQEARLRCSPMKGHSHVYWYRQLPEEGLKFMVYLQKENIIDESGMPKERFSAEFPKEGPSILRIQQVVRGDSAAYFCASSPTGSSGNTIYFGEGSWLTVV.

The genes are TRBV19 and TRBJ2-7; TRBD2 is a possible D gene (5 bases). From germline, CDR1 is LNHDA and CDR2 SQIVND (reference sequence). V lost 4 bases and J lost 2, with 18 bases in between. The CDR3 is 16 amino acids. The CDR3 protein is CASSTPYGKGAYEQYF. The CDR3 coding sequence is TGTGCCAGTAGTACACCCTACGGGAAGGGAGCCTACGAGCAGTACTTC.

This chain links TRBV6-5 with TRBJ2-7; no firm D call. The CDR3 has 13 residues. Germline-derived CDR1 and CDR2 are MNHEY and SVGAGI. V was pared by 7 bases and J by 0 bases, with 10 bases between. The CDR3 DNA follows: TGTGCCAGCAATTTTATGAGCTCCTACGAGCAGTACGTC. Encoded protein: CASNFMSSYEQYV.

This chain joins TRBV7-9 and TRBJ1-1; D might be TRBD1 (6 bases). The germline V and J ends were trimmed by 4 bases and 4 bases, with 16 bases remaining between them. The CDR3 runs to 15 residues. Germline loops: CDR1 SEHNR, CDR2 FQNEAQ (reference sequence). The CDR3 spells CASSSISGGPTEAFF. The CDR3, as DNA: TGTGCCAGCAGCTCCATTTCGGGGGGGCCCACTGAAGCTTTCTTT. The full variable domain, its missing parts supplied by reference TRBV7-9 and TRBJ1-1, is DTGVSQNPRHKITKRGQNVTFRCDPISEHNRLYWYRQTLGQGPEFLTYFQNEAQLEKSRLLSDRFSAERPKGSFSTLEIQRTEQGDSAMYLCASSSISGGPTEAFFGQGTRLTVV.

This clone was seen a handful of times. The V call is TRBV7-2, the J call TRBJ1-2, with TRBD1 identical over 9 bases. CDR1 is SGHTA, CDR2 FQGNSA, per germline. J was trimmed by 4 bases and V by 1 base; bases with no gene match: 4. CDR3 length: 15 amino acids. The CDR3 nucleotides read TGTGCCAGCAGCTTAGAGACAGGGGGAGCCTATGGCTACACCTTC. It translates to CASSLETGGAYGYTF.

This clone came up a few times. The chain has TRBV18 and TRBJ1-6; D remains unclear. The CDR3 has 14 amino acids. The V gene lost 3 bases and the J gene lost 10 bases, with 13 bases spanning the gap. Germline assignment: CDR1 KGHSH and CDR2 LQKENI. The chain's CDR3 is CASSPEGEGSPLHF. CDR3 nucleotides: TGTGCCAGCTCACCGGAGGGTGAAGGGTCACCCCTCCACTTT.

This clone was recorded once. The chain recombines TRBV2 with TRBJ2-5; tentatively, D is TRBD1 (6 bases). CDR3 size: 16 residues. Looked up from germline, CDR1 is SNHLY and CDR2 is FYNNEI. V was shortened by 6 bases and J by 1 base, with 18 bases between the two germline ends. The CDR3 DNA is TGTGCCAGCAGCGGGACGTCCCCCAGGGGCCAAGAGACCCAGTACTTC. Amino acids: CASSGTSPRGQETQYF.

In DNA form, the CDR3 reads TGTGCCAGTAGTATAGGGTCCCGACTAGGGGAGTTCTTC. Translating it yields CASSIGSRLGEFF. The chain combines TRBV19 with TRBJ2-1, with D perhaps matching TRBD2 (6 bases). The CDR3 is 13 amino acids. V lost 1 base to trimming and J lost 14 bases, with 15 bases between them. Germline lookup yields CDR1 LNHDA and CDR2 SQIVND (reference sequence).